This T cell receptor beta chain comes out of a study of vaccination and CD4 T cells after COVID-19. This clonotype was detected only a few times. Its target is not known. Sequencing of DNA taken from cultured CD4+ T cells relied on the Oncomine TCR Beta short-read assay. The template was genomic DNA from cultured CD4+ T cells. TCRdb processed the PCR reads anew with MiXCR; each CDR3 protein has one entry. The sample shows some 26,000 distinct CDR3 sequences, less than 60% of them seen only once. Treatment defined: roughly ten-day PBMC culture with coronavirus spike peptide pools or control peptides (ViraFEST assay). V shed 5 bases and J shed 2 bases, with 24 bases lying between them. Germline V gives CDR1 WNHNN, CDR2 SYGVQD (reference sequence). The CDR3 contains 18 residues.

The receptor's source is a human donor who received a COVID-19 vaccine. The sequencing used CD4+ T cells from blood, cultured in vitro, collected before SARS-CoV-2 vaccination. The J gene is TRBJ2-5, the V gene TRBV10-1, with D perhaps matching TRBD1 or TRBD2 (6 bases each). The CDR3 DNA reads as TGCGCCAGCAGTCAGACCCAGGGGTTGGGGGGCCGGCAAGAGACCCAGTACTTC. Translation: CASSQTQGLGGRQETQYF.